The 29 T cell receptor beta chains below were found in one sample sequenced in a study of beta chain features in type 1 diabetes. Overall study findings and caveats: A moderate, significant TCRB CDR3 shortening appeared in type 1 diabetes across four CD4+ subsets.

Since all of the isolated RNA was reverse transcribed, expressed TCRB transcripts were what got sequenced. TCRdb's table, derived via immunoSEQ multiplex PCR, lists solely in-frame clones and lacks some. The repertoire holds around 360,000 clones, with about 12% as singletons. For these receptors, no antigen is known. The sequencing input was naive CD4+ T cells from blood. These TCRs come from a woman aged 18-29 years with type 1 diabetes.

This clone was seen a handful of times. The V and J genes are TRBV9 and TRBJ2-7; D is unclear. V shed 3 bases and J shed 5 bases, with 12 bases lying between them. This CDR3 has 13 residues. Germline V gene lookup returns CDR1 SGDLS and CDR2 YYNGEE. CDR3 sequence: CASSGSLRHEQYF. The CDR3 region has the DNA TGTGCCAGCAGCGGTTCCCTGCGCCACGAGCAGTACTTC. Full variable domain (remainder filled in from reference TRBV9 and TRBJ2-7): DSGVTQTPKHLITATGQRVTLRCSPRSGDLSVYWYQQSLDQGLQFLIQYYNGEERAKGNILERFSAQQFPDLHSELNLSSLELGDSALYFCASSGSLRHEQYFGPGTRLTVT.

This chain connects TRBV4-3 to TRBJ2-1; the match to TRBD2 covers 8 bases. The CDR3 covers 16 residues. Germline CDR1 reads LGHNA; CDR2 reads YSLEER. V dropped 3 bases and J dropped 4; count of bases not matched to a gene: 8. CDR3 in DNA: TGCGCCAGCAGCCATTCGGGGGGGCCGAGGTACAATGAGCAGTTCTTC. It is translated as CASSHSGGPRYNEQFF.

Only a few counts were recorded for this clone. The chain combines TRBV5-4 with TRBJ2-7; 14 bases fit TRBD2. After removal of 0 bases from V and 4 bases from J, the junction contained 3 bases not matched to a gene. CDR3 length equals 16 residues. CDR1 and CDR2 (germline): SGHNT, YYREEE (reference sequence). The CDR3: CASSLGGLAGEYEQYF. CDR3 sequence (DNA): TGTGCCAGCAGCTTGGGGGGACTAGCGGGAGAATACGAGCAGTACTTC.

This clone was detected only a few times. The V gene is TRBV7-9, the J gene TRBJ1-1, with a weak D call TRBD1 (5 bases). Trimming shortened V by 1 base and J by 5 bases, and 8 bases separated the two germline ends. Germline CDR1 is SEHNR and CDR2 is FQNEAQ (reference sequence). The CDR3 runs 13 residues. CDR3 coding DNA: TGTGCCAGCAGCTTAGGGGGCGTAACTGAAGCTTTCTTT. Translated, it gives CASSLGGVTEAFF.

This clone was seen only a few times. This chain links TRBV27 with TRBJ2-5; possible D gene TRBD2, 6 bases. The CDR3 sequence is 16 residues long. Trimming cost V 7 bases and J 2 bases, with 20 bases left between them. CDR1 is MNHEY and CDR2 is SMNVEV in the germline V gene (reference sequence). This CDR3 is CASTPGSGVPQETQYF. CDR3 DNA: TGTGCCAGCACCCCGGGTAGCGGAGTACCTCAAGAGACCCAGTACTTC.

This clone occurred a few times. This chain joins TRBV7-8 and TRBJ1-1; D gene unclear. Trimming removed 2 bases at V and 6 bases at J, with 4 bases between. The germline gives CDR1 SGHVS, CDR2 FQNEAQ. This CDR3 is 11 amino acids long. CDR3 region: CASSLQAEAFF. DNA for the CDR3: TGTGCCAGCAGCTTACAGGCTGAAGCTTTCTTT. The variable domain in full, with the rest retrieved from reference TRBV7-8 and TRBJ1-1, is GAGVSQSPRYKVAKRGQDVALRCDPISGHVSLFWYQQALGQGPEFLTYFQNEAQLDKSGLPSDRFFAERPEGSVSTLKIQRTQQEDSAVYLCASSLQAEAFFGQGTRLTVV.

This clone was recorded a few times. CDR3 coding DNA: TGTGCCAGCAGCTCTACGAGGGCCCTATACAATGAGCAGTTCTTC. This sequence encodes CASSSTRALYNEQFF. The V call is TRBV28, the J call TRBJ2-1; perhaps TRBD2 as D (5 bases). From germline, CDR1 is MDHEN and CDR2 SYDVKM. The V end was cut by 6 bases, the J end by 4 bases, with 16 bases between. The CDR3 consists of 15 residues.

This clone was counted between two and nine times. The V call is TRBV7-9, the J call TRBJ2-2; D is perhaps TRBD2 (6 bases). The germline V gene encodes CDR1 SEHNR and CDR2 FQNEAQ (reference sequence). V lost 10 bases and J 4 bases, leaving 13 bases between the germline ends. This CDR3 region has 13 residues. This chain's CDR3 is CATRRGSTGELFF. DNA for the CDR3: TGTGCCACGAGGAGGGGAAGCACCGGGGAGCTGTTTTTT.

A few counts support this clone. This rearrangement joins TRBV7-2 to TRBJ2-3, with a possible D match to TRBD1 (5 bases). Germline CDR1 and CDR2: SGHTA and FQGNSA. This CDR3 is built from 14 residues. V was trimmed by 5 bases and J by 0 bases, leaving 9 bases between them. CDR3 in amino acids: CASSLRQSTDTQYF. The CDR3, as DNA: TGTGCCAGCAGCCTCCGACAGAGCACAGATACGCAGTATTTT.

This clone was seen a handful of times. The gene calls are TRBV7-2 and TRBJ2-1, with TRBD2 matching 8 bases. Per germline, CDR1 SGHTA and CDR2 FQGNSA. This CDR3 is built from 15 residues. The V and J ends lost 2 bases and 4 bases, in that order; junction bases with no gene match: 4. This chain's CDR3 is CASSLLSGGYNEQFF. In DNA, the CDR3 is TGTGCCAGCAGCTTATTATCGGGGGGGTACAATGAGCAGTTCTTC.

This clone was seen more than once but under ten times. This chain links TRBV5-4 with TRBJ1-1, with D possibly TRBD1 on 6 matching bases. In germline, CDR1 is SGHNT, CDR2 YYREEE (reference sequence). The germline V and J ends were trimmed by 5 bases and 0 bases, with 17 bases remaining between them. CDR3 length equals 16 residues. The CDR3 here is CASRVGQGMLNTEAFF. Here the CDR3 DNA reads TGTGCCAGCAGGGTAGGGCAGGGGATGCTGAACACTGAAGCTTTCTTT.

This clone was seen only a few times. Here the CDR3 DNA reads TGTGCCAGCAGCTCGGCCGGGACAGTAGAAGCTTTCTTT. This encodes CASSSAGTVEAFF. The rearrangement joins TRBV9 to TRBJ1-1, with 7 nucleotides matching TRBD1. The CDR3 spans 13 residues. Losses at the gene ends were 4 bases for V and 8 bases for J; bases not matched to a gene: 8. The V gene's germline CDR1 is SGDLS and CDR2 YYNGEE.

This clone was seen only a few times. This chain links TRBV7-2 with TRBJ1-1; D is uncertain. CDR1 is SGHTA and CDR2 is FQGNSA in the germline V gene. The CDR3 length is 14 residues. The germline V and J ends were trimmed by 4 bases and 1 base, with 10 bases remaining between them. The CDR3 coding sequence is TGTGCCAGCAGCTGGGCGACGGCGAACACTGAAGCTTTCTTT. This sequence encodes CASSWATANTEAFF.

This clone was counted only a few times. The chain carries TRBV4-1 and TRBJ1-3; a weak D match, TRBD1 (5 bases). V lost 8 bases and J 6 bases, leaving 17 bases between the germline ends. The CDR3 has 14 amino acids. In germline, CDR1 is MGHRA, CDR2 YSYEKL. DNA for the CDR3: TGCGCCAGCGCAAAAGGGGATAGTGAAAACACCATATATTTT. Amino acid sequence: CASAKGDSENTIYF.

The J gene is TRBJ2-7, the V gene TRBV6-6; the D gene is possibly TRBD1 (6 bases). The CDR3 has 14 amino acids. Germline-derived CDR1 and CDR2 are MNHNY and SVGAGI (reference sequence). The V end was cut by 4 bases, the J end by 5 bases, with 15 bases between. The CDR3 loop is CASSFTEDSHEQYF. The CDR3 coding sequence is TGTGCCAGCAGTTTTACCGAGGACAGCCACGAGCAGTACTTC.

The chain links TRBV19 to TRBJ1-2; no reliable D call. Trimming removed 3 bases from V and 4 bases from J, with 9 bases in between. This CDR3 is built from 13 residues. Germline assignment: CDR1 LNHDA and CDR2 SQIVND (reference sequence). The CDR3 is CASSIRRRYGYTF. Here the CDR3 DNA reads TGTGCCAGTAGTATCCGCAGGCGCTATGGCTACACCTTC.

This clone was counted between two and nine times. J is TRBJ2-5 and V is TRBV19; 8 nucleotides line up with TRBD2. The germline V gene has CDR1 LNHDA and CDR2 SQIVND (reference sequence). This CDR3 contains 16 residues. Trimming took 5 bases from V and 1 from J; bases not matched to a gene: 9. For the CDR3, the DNA is TGTGCCAGTAGTGTCGCAGCGGGGGCCAGCCAAGAGACCCAGTACTTC. Residues: CASSVAAGASQETQYF.

This chain joins TRBV10-2 and TRBJ2-3, with a weak D call TRBD1 (6 bases). The CDR3 runs 13 residues. Trimming removed 4 bases from V and 4 bases from J, with 9 bases in between. Germline assignment: CDR1 WSHSY and CDR2 SAAADI. The CDR3 protein is CASSVRGADTQYF. The CDR3 nucleotides are TGCGCCAGCAGTGTCAGGGGCGCAGATACGCAGTATTTT.

This clone was seen more than once but under ten times. The chain carries TRBV5-1 and TRBJ2-3; 10 bases are a match to TRBD2. The germline CDR1 and CDR2 sequences are SGHRS and YFSETQ. The CDR3 spans 15 residues. With 0 bases clipped from V and 6 bases from J, the junction kept 4 bases outside the gene matches. The CDR3, as DNA: TGCGCCAGCAGCTTGGCTAGCGGGGGCGACGATACGCAGTATTTT. This gives the protein CASSLASGGDDTQYF.

The chain uses TRBV18 and TRBJ2-7; D might be TRBD2 (6 bases). The V and J ends lost 6 bases and 6 bases respectively, with 15 bases between them. Germline CDR1 is KGHSH and CDR2 is LQKENI. The CDR3 spans 13 residues. CDR3 nucleotide sequence: TGTGCCAGCTCGCCTCCGGGACTTGGCGAGCAGTACTTC. Translating gives CASSPPGLGEQYF.

This chain links TRBV4-2 with TRBJ2-7; 7 bases line up with TRBD2. Trimming at V came to 4 bases and at J to 5 bases, leaving 14 bases not matched to a gene. Germline-derived CDR1 and CDR2 are LGHNA and YNFKEQ. This CDR3 is built from 16 residues. CDR3 protein: CASSLNHVGGPNEQYF. Written as DNA, the CDR3 is TGTGCCAGCAGCCTAAACCATGTGGGAGGGCCAAACGAGCAGTACTTC.

The rearrangement joins TRBV7-3 to TRBJ2-7; 7 bases agree with TRBD1. Germline V gene sequence: CDR1 SGHTA, CDR2 FQGTGA. The CDR3 consists of 14 residues. V lost 5 bases to trimming and J lost 4 bases; unmatched junction nucleotides: 8. The CDR3 bases are TGTGCCAGCAGCCCAAACCGGGGACAGTACGAGCAGTACTTC. Translated: CASSPNRGQYEQYF.

This clone has just a few counts. This chain joins TRBV5-6 and TRBJ2-7, with 7 bases fitting TRBD2. V gave up 5 bases and J gave up 2 bases; unmatched junction bases: 4. The CDR3 extends over 13 amino acids. The germline CDR1 and CDR2 sequences are SGHDT and YYEEEE. CDR3 bases: TGTGCCAGCAGGCGGGGGTCAACCTACGAGCAGTACTTC. This sequence encodes CASRRGSTYEQYF.

The CDR3 nucleotides are TGTGCCAGCAGCGGGGGGATACGGAGGTTCTCGGGCTCCTACAATGAGCAGTTCTTC. This codes for CASSGGIRRFSGSYNEQFF. The chain couples TRBV11-2 to TRBJ2-1, with D possibly being TRBD2 (6 bases). This CDR3 region has 19 residues. Trimming removed 5 bases at V and 0 bases at J, with 23 bases between. Germline loops: CDR1 SGHAT, CDR2 FQNNGV.

The chain has TRBV2 and TRBJ2-1, with 7 bases matching TRBD2. The CDR3 runs to 11 residues. Trimming cost V 4 bases and J 15 bases; bases outside gene matches: 6. Germline CDR1 SNHLY, CDR2 FYNNEI. CDR3: CASSAGGGWFF. The DNA for the CDR3 is TGTGCCAGCAGTGCGGGGGGAGGGTGGTTCTTC.

This chain uses TRBV30 with TRBJ2-7; 10 nucleotides align to TRBD1. The V gene's germline CDR1 is GTSNPN and CDR2 SVGIG (reference sequence). This CDR3 contains 13 residues. With V trimmed by 7 bases and J by 2 bases, 5 bases remained unmatched. This CDR3 is CASGDRGPYEQYF. In DNA form, the CDR3 reads TGTGCCTCTGGGGACAGGGGCCCCTACGAGCAGTACTTC.

V is TRBV7-2 and J is TRBJ2-7, with 7 bases matching TRBD2. The V gene end was trimmed by 5 bases and the J gene end by 0 bases; junction bases not matched to a gene: 1. CDR3 length equals 13 residues. Germline V gene data show CDR1 as SGHTA and CDR2 as FQGNSA. In DNA, the CDR3 is TGTGCCAGCAGCGCTAGCGGCTCCTACGAGCAGTACTTC. Translating gives CASSASGSYEQYF.

This clone has only a few counts. CDR3 bases: TGCAGCGTTCGGACAGATACCTACGAGCAGTACTTC. As protein: CSVRTDTYEQYF. The chain employs TRBV29-1 and TRBJ2-7; possibly TRBD1 for D (6 bases). The length of the CDR3 is 12 residues. The V gene's germline CDR1 is SQVTM and CDR2 ANQGSEA. The germline V and J ends were trimmed by 5 bases and 2 bases, with 10 bases remaining between them.

The J gene is TRBJ1-4, the V gene TRBV14, with D unclear. CDR1 is SGHDN and CDR2 is FVKESK in the germline V gene. The CDR3 is 15 residues long. Trimming pared 4 bases from V and 8 bases from J, leaving 17 bases between. The CDR3 here is CASSRPVAGGEKLFF. The DNA of the CDR3 is TGTGCCAGCAGCCGCCCGGTAGCTGGTGGAGAAAAACTGTTTTTT. Based on the CDR3 plus reference TRBV14 and TRBJ1-4, the full variable domain is EAGVTQFPSHSVIEKGQTVTLRCDPISGHDNLYWYRRVMGKEIKFLLHFVKESKQDESGMPNNRFLAERTGGTYSTLKVQPAELEDSGVYFCASSRPVAGGEKLFFGSGTQLSVL.